This T cell receptor (beta chain) was obtained from a study of OX40 agonist ivuxolimab in advanced cancers. Clones were sequenced by immunoSEQ multiplex PCR, and TCRdb holds only the in-frame ones, with some missing. The table records approximately 26,000 clones, about 80% of them present only once. Germline assignment: CDR1 MDHEN and CDR2 SYDVKM. The CDR3 is 10 amino acids. V gave up 8 bases and J gave up 5 bases, with 7 bases separating them. This specimen consisted of CD4+ or CD8+ T cells sorted from blood, obtained in a trial of the OX40 agonist ivuxolimab. This rearrangement joins TRBV28 to TRBJ2-7; D unresolved. This clonotype originated in an adult with an advanced solid tumor such as melanoma, head and neck, liver or kidney cancer. Written as DNA, the CDR3 is TGTGCCAGCGGGGTTAACGAGCAGTACTTC. Translated, it gives CASGVNEQYF.